This entry is about one TCR beta chain. What antigen it recognizes has not been identified. No base qualities exist here, and no much larger clone lies one base off it. This record belongs to a study of blood T cell repertoires in COVID-19 (dated by TCRdb to about 2020). A note on the overall study: Samples from collaborators originated in the United States, Italy and Spain and spanned both the acute and convalescent phases of COVID-19. Sample metadata almost always included a de-identified subject ID, COVID-19 status, age in years and sex. Subjects who had been exposed to COVID-19, were actively infected with it, or had recovered from it provided the deeply sampled blood TCRbeta repertoires that made up the dataset. The repertoires were made available in a free public database intended to serve as a resource for research on the immune response to SARS-CoV-2. Samples were obtained from the ongoing ImmuneRACE study (first 160 participants) and from roughly 1,300 subjects provided by 6 global collaborators. The prospective study material was composed of cDNA or gDNA derived from T cells, B-cell-depleted T cells, or PBMCs. HLA class I and class II types, where available, came from metadata supplied by the sample provider rather than from assay-based typing. The study at large found these results: Clinical and demographic metadata were provided uncurated, with the amount varying by source and participant.

The germline V gene gives CDR1 as SGHAT and CDR2 as FQNNGV. V sheds 2 bases and J sheds 4 bases, leaving 23 bases between their ends. The CDR3 starts with the cysteine, ends with the phenylalanine, and has 18 residues. The kept DNA is CDR3 alone, 54 bases in frame from the first base. The immunoSEQ Assay, a bias-controlled multiplex PCR, was used to amplify TCRbeta CDR3 regions from genomic DNA. The paper's data handling went like this. Nucleated cell counts per sample were estimated from amplification of reference gene primers within the assay. To quantify the absolute abundance of each unique TCRbeta CDR3 rearrangement, sequence reads were collapsed and filtered. For each sample, productive Simpson clonality was calculated by taking the square root of Simpson's diversity index across productive rearrangements. In its TCRdb copy, this immuneACCESS table keeps in-frame sequences only and misses some clones. Where compared with another copy, unresolved V genes explain less than half of these, and the others have no known cause. Clone size and V and J calls were adopted from that table, with D and trimming inferred from the DNA. This sample comprises 330,000 or so clones, about 92% of them detected only once. Around a sixth of the sample lies in the top ten.

In the prospective study, participants were roughly 18 to 100 years old, resided in about 25 geographic areas of the United States, and were enrolled through a virtual design. In the prospective study, cohorts were assigned on the basis of participant-reported clinical history obtained from a screening survey and a study questionnaire. Recovered participants in ImmuneRACE Cohort 3 were defined by two consecutive negative NP/OP PCR tests, clearance by a healthcare professional, or resolution of symptoms. In the prospective study, whole blood, serum and a nasopharyngeal or oropharyngeal swab were collected from each participant by mobile phlebotomists. Over an approximately 2-month period, participants in the prospective study had the option of providing additional blood draws and questionnaires. Blood samples from the prospective study were shipped frozen or at room temperature prior to DNA extraction.

The sequencing sample was made of PBMCs or T cells enriched from blood (not recorded which). The V gene is TRBV11-2 and the J gene is TRBJ1-2; perhaps TRBD1 is the D gene, with 6 bases matching. The source is a woman aged 25 to 45 who had recovered from COVID-19. The CDR3 protein sequence reads: CASSLSRARGRSSYGYTF. The nucleotide sequence reads TGTGCCAGCAGCTTATCGAGGGCCAGGGGACGCTCTAGCTATGGCTACACCTTC.